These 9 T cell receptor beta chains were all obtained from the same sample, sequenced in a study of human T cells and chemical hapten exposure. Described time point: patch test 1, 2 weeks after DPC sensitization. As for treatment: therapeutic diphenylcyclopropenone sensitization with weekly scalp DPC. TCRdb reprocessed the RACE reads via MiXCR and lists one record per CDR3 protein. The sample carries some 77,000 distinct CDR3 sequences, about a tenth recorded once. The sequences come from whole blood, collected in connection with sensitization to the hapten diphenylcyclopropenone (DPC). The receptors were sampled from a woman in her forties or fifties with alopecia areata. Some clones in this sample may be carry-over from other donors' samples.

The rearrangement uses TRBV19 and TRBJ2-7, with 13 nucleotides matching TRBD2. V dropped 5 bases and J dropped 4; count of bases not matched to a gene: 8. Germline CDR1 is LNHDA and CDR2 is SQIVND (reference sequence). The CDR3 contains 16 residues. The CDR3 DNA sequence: TGTGCCAGTAGTGGGGGGACTAGCGGGATAGGGTACGAGCAGTACTTC. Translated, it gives CASSGGTSGIGYEQYF.

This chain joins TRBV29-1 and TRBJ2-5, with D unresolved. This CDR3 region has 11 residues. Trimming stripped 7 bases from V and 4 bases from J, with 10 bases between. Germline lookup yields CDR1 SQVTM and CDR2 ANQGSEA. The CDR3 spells CSAATVETQYF. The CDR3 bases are TGCAGCGCCGCTACCGTAGAGACCCAGTACTTC.

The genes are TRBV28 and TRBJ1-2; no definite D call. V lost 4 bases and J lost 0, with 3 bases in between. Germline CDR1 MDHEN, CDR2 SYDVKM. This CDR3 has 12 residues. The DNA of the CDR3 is TGTGCCAGCAGTTCCCCTAACTATGGCTACACCTTC. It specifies CASSSPNYGYTF.

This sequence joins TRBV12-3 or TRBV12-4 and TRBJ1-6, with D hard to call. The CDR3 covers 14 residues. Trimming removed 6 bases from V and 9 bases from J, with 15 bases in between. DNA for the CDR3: TGTGCCAGCAGGTCACAGTGGGGTGGTTCACCCCTCCACTTT. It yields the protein CASRSQWGGSPLHF.

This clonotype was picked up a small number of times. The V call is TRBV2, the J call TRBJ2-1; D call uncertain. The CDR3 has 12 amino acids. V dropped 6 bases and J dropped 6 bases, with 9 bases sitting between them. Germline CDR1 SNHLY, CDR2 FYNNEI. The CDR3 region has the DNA TGTGCCAGCAGCCTACACGCCAATGAGCAGTTCTTC. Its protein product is CASSLHANEQFF. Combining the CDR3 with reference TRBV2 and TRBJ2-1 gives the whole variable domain EPEVTQTPSHQVTQMGQEVILRCVPISNHLYFYWYRQILGQKVEFLVSFYNNEISEKSEIFDDQFSVERPDGSNFTLKIRSTKLEDSAMYFCASSLHANEQFFGPGTRLTVL.

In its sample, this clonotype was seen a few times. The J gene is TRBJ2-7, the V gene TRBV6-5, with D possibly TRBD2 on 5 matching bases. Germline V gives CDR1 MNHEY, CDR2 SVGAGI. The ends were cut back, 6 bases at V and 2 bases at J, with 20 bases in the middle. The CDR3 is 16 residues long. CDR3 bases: TGTGCCAGCAGACGACCCGGGCCAAACGGGGCCTACGAGCAGTACTTC. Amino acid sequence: CASRRPGPNGAYEQYF.

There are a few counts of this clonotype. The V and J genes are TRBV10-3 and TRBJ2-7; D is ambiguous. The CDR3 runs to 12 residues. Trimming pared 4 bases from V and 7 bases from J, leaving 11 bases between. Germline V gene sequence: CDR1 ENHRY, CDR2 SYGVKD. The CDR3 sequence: CAISVLPGEQYF. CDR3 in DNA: TGTGCCATCAGTGTCCTTCCTGGGGAGCAGTACTTC.

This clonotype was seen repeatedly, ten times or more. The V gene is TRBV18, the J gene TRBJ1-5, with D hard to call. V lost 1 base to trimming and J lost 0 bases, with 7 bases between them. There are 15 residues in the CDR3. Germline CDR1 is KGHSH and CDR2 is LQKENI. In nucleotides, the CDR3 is TGTGCCAGCTCACCACGAGCCGATAGCAATCAGCCCCAGCATTTT. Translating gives CASSPRADSNQPQHF.

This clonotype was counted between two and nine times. CDR3 in amino acids: CASTGRGDLRPQHF. CDR3 bases: TGTGCCAGCACTGGCAGGGGGGACTTGAGGCCCCAGCATTTT. The chain joins TRBV2 to TRBJ1-5; 7 positions match TRBD1. CDR3 length equals 14 residues. V lost 7 bases to trimming and J lost 9 bases; unmatched junction nucleotides: 12. CDR1 SNHLY and CDR2 FYNNEI come from the germline V gene.